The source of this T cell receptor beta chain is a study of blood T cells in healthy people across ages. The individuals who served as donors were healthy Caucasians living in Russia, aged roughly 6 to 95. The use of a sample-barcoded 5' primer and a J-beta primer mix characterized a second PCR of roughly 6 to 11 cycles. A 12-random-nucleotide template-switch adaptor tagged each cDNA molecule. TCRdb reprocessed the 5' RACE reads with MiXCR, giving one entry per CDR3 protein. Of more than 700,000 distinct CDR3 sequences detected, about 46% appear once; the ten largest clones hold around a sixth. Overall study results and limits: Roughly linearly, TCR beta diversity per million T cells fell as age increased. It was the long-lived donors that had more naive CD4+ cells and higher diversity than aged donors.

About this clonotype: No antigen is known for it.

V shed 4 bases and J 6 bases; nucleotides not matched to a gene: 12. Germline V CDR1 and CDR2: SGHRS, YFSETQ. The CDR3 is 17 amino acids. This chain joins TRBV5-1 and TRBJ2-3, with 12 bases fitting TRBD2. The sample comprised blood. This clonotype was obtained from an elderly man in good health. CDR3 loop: CASSTTTSGSGLDTQYF. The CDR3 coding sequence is TGCGCCAGCAGCACTACGACTAGCGGGAGTGGATTGGATACGCAGTATTTT.